These 18 T cell receptor beta chains originate from one sample sequenced in a study of regulatory T cells in long-lasting Graves disease. Regarding time point: newly diagnosed GD, antithyroid drugs for less than 3 months. There was RNA extracted from PBMCs, and the TCR library was made from it. Assembly of TCR beta libraries relied on iRepertoire HTBI primers together with Arm-PCR of CDR3 regions. TCRdb ran MiXCR on the multiplex PCR reads and lists one entry per CDR3 protein. The sample has 400,000 to 500,000 distinct CDR3 sequences, around 17% seen once. In addition, the sample was reused for a study of T cells in Graves' hyperthyroidism and ophthalmopathy.

Source: peripheral blood mononuclear cells (PBMCs), taken at new diagnosis, from a patient treated with antithyroid drugs. The receptor source for this set is a woman aged 18-29 years with Graves disease.

The chain employs TRBV27 and TRBJ1-4; TRBD1 agrees at 7 bases. Losses at the gene ends were 2 bases for V and 8 bases for J; bases not matched to a gene: 5. From germline, CDR1 is MNHEY and CDR2 SMNVEV (reference sequence). The CDR3 spans 14 residues. CDR3 nucleotides: TGTGCCAGCAGTTTAACACAGGGGCCCGAAAAACTGTTTTTT. Translation: CASSLTQGPEKLFF.

This clonotype was picked up a small number of times. The chain links TRBV20-1 to TRBJ2-7; D is undetermined. Trimming left V 3 bases short and J 4 bases short, with 7 bases between. CDR1 is DFQATT and CDR2 is SNEGSKA in the germline V gene (reference sequence). This CDR3 is built from 11 residues. CDR3 in DNA: TGCAGTGCTAGTGGTGATTACGAGCAGTACTTC. As protein: CSASGDYEQYF.

This clonotype appeared many times. The chain uses TRBV20-1 and TRBJ2-1; D is uncertain. This CDR3 has 14 amino acids. Trimming pared 2 bases from V and 2 bases from J, leaving 10 bases between. The germline V gene has CDR1 DFQATT and CDR2 SNEGSKA (reference sequence). Written as DNA, the CDR3 is TGCAGTGCTAGAAGCGCAGAAGCCTACAATGAGCAGTTCTTC. Protein: CSARSAEAYNEQFF.

This clonotype was counted between two and nine times. This CDR3 reads CSARDPIGSQPQHF. The CDR3 DNA is TGCAGTGCTAGAGATCCCATCGGGAGTCAGCCCCAGCATTTT. The V call is TRBV20-1, the J call TRBJ1-5; D is unclear. The CDR3 runs 14 residues. The germline V gene has CDR1 DFQATT and CDR2 SNEGSKA (reference sequence). V lost 0 bases and J lost 6, with 12 bases in between.

CDR3 sequence (DNA): TGTGCCAGCAGAAGGACAAGCCACAATGAGCAGTTCTTC. Translating it yields CASRRTSHNEQFF. V is TRBV28 and J is TRBJ2-1; a weak D match, TRBD1 (5 bases). CDR3 length: 13 residues. V was trimmed by 6 bases and J by 5 bases, leaving 11 bases between them. Germline CDR1 and CDR2: MDHEN and SYDVKM.

In its sample, this clonotype was seen many times. The rearrangement joins TRBV7-2 to TRBJ2-3; a weak D match, TRBD2 (5 bases). CDR3 size: 15 residues. Germline CDR1 SGHTA, CDR2 FQGNSA. Trimming took off 3 bases at V and 2 bases at J, with 12 bases between the two ends. In nucleotides, the CDR3 is TGTGCCAGCAGCTTCAACCTAGCATCCACAGATACGCAGTATTTT. Protein sequence: CASSFNLASTDTQYF.

The CDR3 sequence is CASSLEDISGNTIYF. The CDR3 nucleotides are TGCGCCAGCAGCTTGGAGGACATCTCTGGAAACACCATATATTTT. The chain recombines TRBV5-1 with TRBJ1-3; D is possibly TRBD1 (5 bases). The germline CDR1 and CDR2 sequences are SGHRS and YFSETQ. This CDR3 has 15 amino acids. V was trimmed by 0 bases and J by 0 bases, leaving 7 bases between them.

This chain connects TRBV9 to TRBJ2-3; 8 nucleotides match TRBD2. The J call may be wrong; the DNA end is better matched by TRBJ2-7. Germline V gene data show CDR1 as SGDLS and CDR2 as YYNGEE. CDR3 length: 17 amino acids. CDR3 DNA sequence: TGTGCCAGCAGCGTAGGTCCAGCGGGAGCCCCACCCTACGAGCAGTACTTC. This sequence encodes CASSVGPAGAPPYEQYF.

This clonotype was seen a few times. The chain has TRBV5-1 and TRBJ1-3, with 7 bases matching TRBD1. Per germline, CDR1 SGHRS and CDR2 YFSETQ. The CDR3 sequence is 15 residues long. After removal of 5 bases from V and 0 bases from J, the junction contained 5 bases not matched to a gene. The CDR3 here is CASRPQGISGNTIYF. For the CDR3, the DNA is TGCGCCAGCAGGCCACAGGGGATCTCTGGAAACACCATATATTTT.

This clonotype has a count of ten or more. The junction departs from the called germline gene at one end, perhaps through a read error. The gene calls are TRBV5-1 and TRBJ2-5, with a possible D match to TRBD2 (6 bases). This CDR3 has 14 amino acids. Germline V gene lookup returns CDR1 SGHRS and CDR2 YFSETQ. The CDR3 nucleotides are TGTGCCAGCAGTGGTGGGCGGGACCCTGAGACCCAGTACTTC. Protein sequence: CASSGGRDPETQYF.

This clonotype appeared a few times. J is TRBJ2-7 and V is TRBV28; D might be TRBD2 (6 bases). The end of the DNA aligns better with TRBJ2-5, so the J call may be wrong. This CDR3 spans 16 amino acids. Germline V CDR1 and CDR2: MDHEN, SYDVKM. CDR3 DNA: TGTGCCAGCAGTTTATCAGGCCGTACTAGCTTGCAGACCCAGTACTTC. It codes for CASSLSGRTSLQTQYF.

CDR3 nucleotides: TGTGCCAGCAGCTTAGGAGGAGAAAGCTCTGGGGCCAACGTCCTGACTTTC. Residues: CASSLGGESSGANVLTF. V usage is TRBV7-6 and J usage is TRBJ2-6; D ambiguous. V shed 1 base and J shed 0 bases, with 10 bases lying between them. This CDR3 has 17 amino acids. Germline V gene lookup returns CDR1 SGHVS and CDR2 FNYEAQ. Combining the CDR3 with reference TRBV7-6 and TRBJ2-6 gives the whole variable domain GAGVSQSPRYKVTKRGQDVALRCDPISGHVSLYWYRQALGQGPEFLTYFNYEAQQDKSGLPNDRFSAERPEGSISTLTIQRTEQRDSAMYRCASSLGGESSGANVLTFGAGSRLTVL.

A note on this clonotype: Possible read error: a much larger clone is one base away. The CDR3: CATGERSGYGYTF. The CDR3 nucleotides read TGTGCCACCGGTGAAAGATCCGGGTATGGCTACACCTTC. The chain is built from TRBV24-1 and TRBJ1-2; D remains ambiguous. This CDR3 comprises 13 residues. CDR1 and CDR2 (germline): KGHDR, SFDVKD.

This clonotype has a handful of counts. J is TRBJ2-7 and V is TRBV6-1; 8 nucleotides match TRBD1. This CDR3 has 16 amino acids. Germline loops: CDR1 MNHNS, CDR2 SASEGT. Germline trimming cut 5 bases from V and 3 bases from J; bases unmatched to any gene: 12. In DNA, the CDR3 is TGTGCCAGCAGTAACCTACGCCCAGGGGGCAGCTACGAGCAGTACTTC. Translation: CASSNLRPGGSYEQYF.

This clonotype was observed at least ten times. The V call is TRBV7-9, the J call TRBJ2-7; D not resolved. Trimming removed 1 base from V and 0 bases from J, with 7 bases in between. The CDR3 sequence is 14 residues long. CDR1 is SEHNR and CDR2 is FQNEAQ in the germline V gene (reference sequence). The CDR3 sequence: CASSLGFGSYEQYF. The CDR3 DNA reads TGTGCCAGCAGCTTAGGGTTCGGCTCCTACGAGCAGTACTTC.

In this sample, this clonotype turned up a few times. This rearrangement joins TRBV12-3 or TRBV12-4 to TRBJ2-3; TRBD2 matches at 8 bases. Trimming at V came to 7 bases and at J to 10 bases, leaving 19 bases not matched to a gene. The length of the CDR3 is 16 residues. CDR3 region: CASIPNSGGRRWAQYF. The CDR3 coding sequence is TGTGCCAGCATCCCAAATTCTGGCGGGAGGCGGTGGGCGCAGTATTTT.

The chain employs TRBV10-3 and TRBJ2-1; TRBD2 matches 7 bases. Germline V gives CDR1 ENHRY, CDR2 SYGVKD. The ends lost 5 bases at V and 1 base at J; junction bases unmatched: 5. The length of the CDR3 is 15 residues. For the CDR3, the DNA is TGTGCCATCAGTAATAGCGGGCAATCCTACAATGAGCAGTTCTTC. Its protein is CAISNSGQSYNEQFF.

This clonotype was seen ten or more times. The chain's CDR3 is CASSLSSPTTETQYF. The CDR3 region has the DNA TGTGCCAGCAGCTTAAGCAGCCCGACTACGGAGACCCAGTACTTC. The chain carries TRBV7-9 and TRBJ2-5; possible D gene TRBD2, 5 bases. The germline gives CDR1 SEHNR, CDR2 FQNEAQ (reference sequence). The V gene lost 2 bases and the J gene lost 5 bases, with 15 bases spanning the gap. The CDR3 is made up of 15 amino acids.